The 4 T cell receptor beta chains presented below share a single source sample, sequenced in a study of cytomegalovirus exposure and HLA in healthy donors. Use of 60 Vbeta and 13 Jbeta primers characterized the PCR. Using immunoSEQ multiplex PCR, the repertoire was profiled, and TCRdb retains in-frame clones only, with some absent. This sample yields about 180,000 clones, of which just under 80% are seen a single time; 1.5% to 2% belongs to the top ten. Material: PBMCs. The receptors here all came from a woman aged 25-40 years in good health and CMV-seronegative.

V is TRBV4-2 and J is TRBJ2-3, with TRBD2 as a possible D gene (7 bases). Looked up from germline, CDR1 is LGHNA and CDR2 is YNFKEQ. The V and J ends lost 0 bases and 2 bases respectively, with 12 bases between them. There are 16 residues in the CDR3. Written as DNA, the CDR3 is TGTGCCAGCAGCCAAGATCGGGGGGCCTCCACAGATACGCAGTATTTT. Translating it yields CASSQDRGASTDTQYF.

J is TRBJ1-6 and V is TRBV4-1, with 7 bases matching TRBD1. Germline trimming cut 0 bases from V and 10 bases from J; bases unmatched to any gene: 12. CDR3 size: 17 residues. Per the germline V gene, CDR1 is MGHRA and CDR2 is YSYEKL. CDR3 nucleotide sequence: TGCGCCAGCAGCCAAGATGTTAACACAGGGGAGATGTCACCCCTCCACTTT. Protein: CASSQDVNTGEMSPLHF.

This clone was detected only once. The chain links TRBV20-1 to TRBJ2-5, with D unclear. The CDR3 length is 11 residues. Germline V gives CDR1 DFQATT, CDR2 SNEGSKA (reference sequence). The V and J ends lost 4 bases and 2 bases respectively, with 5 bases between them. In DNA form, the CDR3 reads TGCAGTGCTAACAGACAAGAGACCCAGTACTTC. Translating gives CSANRQETQYF.

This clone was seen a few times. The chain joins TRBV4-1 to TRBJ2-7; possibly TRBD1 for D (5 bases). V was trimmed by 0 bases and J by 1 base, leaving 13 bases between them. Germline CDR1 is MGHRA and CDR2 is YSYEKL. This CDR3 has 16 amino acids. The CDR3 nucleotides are TGCGCCAGCAGCCAAGATTCTATAGGGGCTTCCTACGAGCAGTACTTC. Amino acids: CASSQDSIGASYEQYF.